These 19 T cell receptor beta chains were all obtained from the same sample, sequenced in a study of T cells in localized non-small cell lung cancer. TCRdb's copy holds only in-frame clones and misses some; the assay was immunoSEQ multiplex PCR. The sample holds tens of thousands of clones, roughly 91% seen once. The sample in question was peripheral blood, obtained before any cancer treatment. Receptors originate from a woman aged 35 to 70 with stage I squamous cell lung carcinoma.

This rearrangement joins TRBV11-1 to TRBJ1-3; the D gene is possibly TRBD1 (5 bases). From germline, CDR1 is SGHAT and CDR2 FQDESV (reference sequence). V lost 3 bases to trimming and J lost 9 bases, with 9 bases between them. The CDR3 length is 12 residues. The CDR3 coding sequence is TGTGCCAGCAGCTTCGTCGGGGGCACCATATATTTT. Translation: CASSFVGGTIYF.

This clone was detected only once. This chain connects TRBV18 to TRBJ2-3; 8 bases line up with TRBD1. Per the germline V gene, CDR1 is KGHSH and CDR2 is LQKENI. CDR3 length: 14 amino acids. V gave up 4 bases and J gave up 6 bases; unmatched junction bases: 6. The CDR3 is CASSRDRGKDTQYF. Here the CDR3 DNA reads TGTGCCAGCTCACGTGACAGGGGCAAGGATACGCAGTATTTT.

About this clone itself: Different DNA sequences within this sample yield the same CDR3. This rearrangement joins TRBV2 to TRBJ2-7; D not certain. Germline V lookup: CDR1 SNHLY, CDR2 FYNNEI. Trimming left V 4 bases short and J 0 bases short, with 7 bases between. This CDR3 spans 13 amino acids. The CDR3 reads CASSVAGSYEQYF. The CDR3 coding sequence is TGTGCCAGCAGTGTGGCAGGCTCCTACGAGCAGTACTTC.

This clone was seen a few times. The rearrangement uses TRBV15 and TRBJ1-1; D is uncertain. CDR3 length: 16 amino acids. The germline CDR1 and CDR2 sequences are LNHNV and YYDKDF (reference sequence). Trimming took off 1 base at V and 7 bases at J, with 19 bases between the two ends. CDR3 coding DNA: TGTGCCACCAGCAGAGTAGCGGCAGGCGGCGGGAGTGAAGCTTTCTTT. Residues: CATSRVAAGGGSEAFF. The full variable domain, rest sourced from reference TRBV15 and TRBJ1-1, is DAMVIQNPRYQVTQFGKPVTLSCSQTLNHNVMYWYQQKSSQAPKLLFHYYDKDFNNEADTPDNFQSRRPNTSFCFLDIRSPGLGDTAMYLCATSRVAAGGGSEAFFGQGTRLTVV.

This chain links TRBV7-8 with TRBJ2-7; D remains unclear. The germline V gene has CDR1 SGHVS and CDR2 FQNEAQ. The CDR3 sequence is 13 residues long. Trimming pared 5 bases from V and 1 base from J, leaving 9 bases between. The CDR3 loop is CASSPRSSYEQYF. The CDR3 DNA reads TGTGCCAGCAGCCCAAGATCATCCTACGAGCAGTACTTC.

The chain recombines TRBV4-1 with TRBJ1-1; TRBD1 matches at 7 bases. CDR1 MGHRA and CDR2 YSYEKL come from the germline V gene. J was trimmed by 3 bases and V by 3 bases; bases with no gene match: 13. The CDR3 has 17 residues. The chain's CDR3 is CASSHRQGWERDTEAFF. CDR3 in DNA: TGCGCCAGCAGCCATCGACAGGGTTGGGAGAGAGACACTGAAGCTTTCTTT.

The V call is TRBV19, the J call TRBJ2-1, with 12 bases aligning to TRBD2. The V gene end was trimmed by 8 bases and the J gene end by 10 bases; junction bases not matched to a gene: 3. This CDR3 contains 12 residues. Germline CDR1 LNHDA, CDR2 SQIVND (reference sequence). The CDR3 loop is CASGLAGNEQFF. As DNA, the CDR3 is TGTGCCAGTGGACTAGCGGGGAACGAGCAGTTCTTC.

This chain links TRBV2 with TRBJ1-2, with TRBD1 matching 8 bases. The germline V gene encodes CDR1 SNHLY and CDR2 FYNNEI. The V and J ends lost 6 bases and 0 bases, in that order; junction bases with no gene match: 3. The CDR3 covers 14 residues. CDR3 sequence reads: CASRATGANYGYTF. For the CDR3, the DNA is TGTGCCAGCAGAGCGACAGGGGCTAACTATGGCTACACCTTC.

The V and J genes are TRBV6-1 and TRBJ2-1; 7 bases match TRBD2. Germline V gene lookup returns CDR1 MNHNS and CDR2 SASEGT. There are 13 residues in the CDR3. Germline trimming cut 5 bases from V and 6 bases from J; bases unmatched to any gene: 4. CDR3 coding DNA: TGTGCCAGCAGTAAAACTAGCGCCAATGAGCAGTTCTTC. Protein: CASSKTSANEQFF.

The V and J genes are TRBV6-5 and TRBJ1-1; D unresolved. V dropped 7 bases and J dropped 9 bases, with 12 bases sitting between them. The germline V gene has CDR1 MNHEY and CDR2 SVGAGI. The CDR3 is made up of 11 amino acids. The CDR3 loop is CASTGDGQAFF. In DNA, the CDR3 is TGTGCCAGCACGGGCGATGGACAAGCTTTCTTT.

The V and J genes are TRBV27 and TRBJ2-2, with D perhaps matching TRBD1 (5 bases). CDR3 length: 13 residues. Germline V CDR1 and CDR2: MNHEY, SMNVEV (reference sequence). The V gene lost 4 bases and the J gene lost 7 bases, with 10 bases spanning the gap. The CDR3 DNA sequence: TGTGCCAGCAGTTCACAGGTCGACGGGGAGCTGTTTTTT. Translating gives CASSSQVDGELFF.

The sample holds one count of this clone. The V and J genes are TRBV11-2 and TRBJ1-3; TRBD1 aligns across 8 bases. This CDR3 is built from 15 residues. Germline V CDR1 and CDR2: SGHAT, FQNNGV. Unmatched junction bases numbered 5, after V lost 5 bases and J lost 2 bases. Here the CDR3 reads CASSPGGSAGNTIYF. As DNA, the CDR3 is TGTGCCAGCAGCCCAGGGGGCTCGGCTGGAAACACCATATATTTT.

This clone was recorded once. The chain combines TRBV4-1 with TRBJ2-2; the D gene is possibly TRBD1 (5 bases). The CDR3 totals 16 residues. Germline V gives CDR1 MGHRA, CDR2 YSYEKL. Trimming cost V 1 base and J 1 base, with 10 bases left between them. This chain's CDR3 is CASSQAITGNTGELFF. CDR3 nucleotides: TGCGCCAGCAGCCAAGCCATTACAGGGAACACCGGGGAGCTGTTTTTT.

The V call is TRBV9, the J call TRBJ1-4; D remains ambiguous. CDR3 length: 14 amino acids. Trimming took 3 bases from V and 0 from J, leaving 6 bases between them. The germline V gene has CDR1 SGDLS and CDR2 YYNGEE. The CDR3 sequence is CASSEDATNEKLFF. In nucleotides, the CDR3 is TGTGCCAGCAGCGAAGATGCAACTAATGAAAAACTGTTTTTT.

This rearrangement joins TRBV27 to TRBJ1-1; D unresolved. The germline V gene has CDR1 MNHEY and CDR2 SMNVEV (reference sequence). The CDR3 covers 13 residues. V was clipped by 5 bases and J by 4 bases, with 11 bases between them. The CDR3 spells CASSPSGSTEAFF. CDR3 DNA: TGTGCCAGCAGTCCATCAGGTAGCACTGAAGCTTTCTTT.

The chain is built from TRBV5-6 and TRBJ2-5; a possible D gene is TRBD1 (6 bases). Germline V gene lookup returns CDR1 SGHDT and CDR2 YYEEEE. The CDR3 is made up of 17 amino acids. With 0 bases removed from V and 1 base from J, the gap between germline ends came to 16 bases. The CDR3 nucleotides are TGTGCCAGCAGCTTGGATGGCAGGTGGGGGCCCCAAGAGACCCAGTACTTC. Translation gives CASSLDGRWGPQETQYF. Filled out from reference TRBV5-6 and TRBJ2-5, the complete variable domain reads DAGVTQSPTHLIKTRGQQVTLRCSPKSGHDTVSWYQQALGQGPQFIFQYYEEEERQRGNFPDRFSGHQFPNYSSELNVNALLLGDSALYLCASSLDGRWGPQETQYFGPGTRLLVL.

The chain employs TRBV19 and TRBJ1-2; D is uncertain. This CDR3 region has 15 residues. Germline-derived CDR1 and CDR2 are LNHDA and SQIVND (reference sequence). V was cut by 1 base and J by 0 bases, with 9 bases left in between. Here the CDR3 DNA reads TGTGCCAGTAGTATAGTGGACGGAGCTAACTATGGCTACACCTTC. The encoded protein is CASSIVDGANYGYTF. The full variable domain, its missing parts supplied by reference TRBV19 and TRBJ1-2, is DGGITQSPKYLFRKEGQNVTLSCEQNLNHDAMYWYRQDPGQGLRLIYYSQIVNDFQKGDIAEGYSVSREKKESFPLTVTSAQKNPTAFYLCASSIVDGANYGYTFGSGTRLTVV.

The CDR3 DNA reads as TGTGCCAGTAGCACAGCGCGGCTGGGACAGCAGCTACATGGCTACACCTTC. Translated, it gives CASSTARLGQQLHGYTF. This chain connects TRBV19 to TRBJ1-2; 7 bases map to TRBD1. The V segment lost 6 bases and the J segment 6 bases; nucleotides outside the gene matches: 19. This CDR3 region has 17 residues. Germline-derived CDR1 and CDR2 are LNHDA and SQIVND (reference sequence).

The J gene is TRBJ2-1, the V gene TRBV7-3; no definite D call. Germline assignment: CDR1 SGHTA and CDR2 FQGTGA. The V end was cut by 0 bases, the J end by 5 bases, with 5 bases between. The CDR3 loop spans 13 amino acids. CDR3 DNA sequence: TGTGCCAGCAGCTTAACTCCCGACAATGAGCAGTTCTTC. Protein product: CASSLTPDNEQFF.